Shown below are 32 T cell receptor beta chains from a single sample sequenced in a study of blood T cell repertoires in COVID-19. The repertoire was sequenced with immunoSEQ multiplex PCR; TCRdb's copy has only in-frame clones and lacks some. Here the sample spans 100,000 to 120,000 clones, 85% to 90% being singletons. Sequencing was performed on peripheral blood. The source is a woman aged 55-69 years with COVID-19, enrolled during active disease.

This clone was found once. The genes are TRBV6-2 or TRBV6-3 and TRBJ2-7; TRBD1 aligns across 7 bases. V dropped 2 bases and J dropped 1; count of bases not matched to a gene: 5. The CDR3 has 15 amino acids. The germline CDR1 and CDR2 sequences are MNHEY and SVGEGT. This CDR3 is CASSYIGTASYEQYF. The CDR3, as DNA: TGTGCCAGCAGTTACATCGGGACAGCATCCTACGAGCAGTACTTC.

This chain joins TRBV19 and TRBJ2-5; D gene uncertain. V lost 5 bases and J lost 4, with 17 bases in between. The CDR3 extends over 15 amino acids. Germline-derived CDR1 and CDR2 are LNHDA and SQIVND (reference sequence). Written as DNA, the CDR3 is TGTGCCAGTAGTCCGCTCGGTGGAGTAGGAGAGACCCAGTACTTC. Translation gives CASSPLGGVGETQYF.

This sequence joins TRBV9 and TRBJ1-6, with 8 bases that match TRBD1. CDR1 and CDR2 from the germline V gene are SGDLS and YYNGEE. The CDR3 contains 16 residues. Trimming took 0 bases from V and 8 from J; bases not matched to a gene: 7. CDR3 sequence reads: CASSVARDRYDSPLHF. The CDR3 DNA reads TGTGCCAGCAGCGTAGCCCGGGACAGGTATGATTCACCCCTCCACTTT.

CDR3 nucleotides: TGTGCCAGCAGACTCCCCACCTTCGGAGATACGCAGTATTTT. Its translation is CASRLPTFGDTQYF. The chain couples TRBV13 to TRBJ2-3; no reliable D call. V lost 6 bases, J lost 5 bases, and 15 bases lay in between. The germline CDR1 and CDR2 sequences are PRHDT and FYEKMQ (reference sequence). CDR3 length: 14 residues.

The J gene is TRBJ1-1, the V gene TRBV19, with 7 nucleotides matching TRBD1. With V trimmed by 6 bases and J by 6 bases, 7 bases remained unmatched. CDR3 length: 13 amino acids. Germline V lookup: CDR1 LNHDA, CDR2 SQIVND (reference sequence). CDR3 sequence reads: CASRQTGTSEAFF. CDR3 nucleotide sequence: TGTGCCAGTAGACAGACAGGGACCTCTGAAGCTTTCTTT.

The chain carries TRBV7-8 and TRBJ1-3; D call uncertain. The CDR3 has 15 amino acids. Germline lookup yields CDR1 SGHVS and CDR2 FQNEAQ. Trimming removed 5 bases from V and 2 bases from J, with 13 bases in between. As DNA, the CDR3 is TGTGCCAGCAGCCCACGAGGTCCCACTGGAAACACCATATATTTT. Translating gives CASSPRGPTGNTIYF.

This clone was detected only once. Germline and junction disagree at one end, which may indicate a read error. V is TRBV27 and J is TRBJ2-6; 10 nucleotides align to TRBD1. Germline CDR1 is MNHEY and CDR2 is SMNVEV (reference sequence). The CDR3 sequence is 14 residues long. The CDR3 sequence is CASSFGQGVNVLTF. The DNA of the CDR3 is TGTGCCAGCAGTTTCGGACAGGGGGTCAACGTCCTGACTTTC.

Here the CDR3 reads CASSLRPEGTEAFF. In DNA, the CDR3 is TGTGCCAGCAGTTTACGCCCCGAGGGAACTGAAGCTTTCTTT. This chain uses TRBV27 with TRBJ1-1, with no clear D. Trimming removed 2 bases from V and 5 bases from J, with 12 bases in between. Germline V gene lookup returns CDR1 MNHEY and CDR2 SMNVEV (reference sequence). The CDR3 consists of 14 residues.

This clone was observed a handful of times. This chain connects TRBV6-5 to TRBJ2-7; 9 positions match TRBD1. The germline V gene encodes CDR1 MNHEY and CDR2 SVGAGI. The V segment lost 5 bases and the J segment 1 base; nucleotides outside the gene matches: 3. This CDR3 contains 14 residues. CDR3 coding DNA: TGTGCCAGCAGTCGTGGACAGGGGTCCTACGAGCAGTACTTC. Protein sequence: CASSRGQGSYEQYF.

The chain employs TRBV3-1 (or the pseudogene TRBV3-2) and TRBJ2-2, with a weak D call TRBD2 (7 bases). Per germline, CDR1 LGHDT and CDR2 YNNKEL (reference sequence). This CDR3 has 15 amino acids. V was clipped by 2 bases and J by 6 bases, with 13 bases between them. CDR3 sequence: CASSQWGGQSGELFF. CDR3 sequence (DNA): TGTGCCAGCAGCCAATGGGGGGGACAATCCGGGGAGCTGTTTTTT.

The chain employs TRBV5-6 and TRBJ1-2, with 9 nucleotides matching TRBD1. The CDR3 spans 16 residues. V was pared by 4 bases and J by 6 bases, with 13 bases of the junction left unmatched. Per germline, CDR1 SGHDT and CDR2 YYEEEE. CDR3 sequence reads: CASSPLPGQGIHGYTF. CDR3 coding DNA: TGTGCCAGCAGCCCACTGCCGGGACAGGGCATACATGGCTACACCTTC. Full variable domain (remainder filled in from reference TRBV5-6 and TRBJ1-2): DAGVTQSPTHLIKTRGQQVTLRCSPKSGHDTVSWYQQALGQGPQFIFQYYEEEERQRGNFPDRFSGHQFPNYSSELNVNALLLGDSALYLCASSPLPGQGIHGYTFGSGTRLTVV.

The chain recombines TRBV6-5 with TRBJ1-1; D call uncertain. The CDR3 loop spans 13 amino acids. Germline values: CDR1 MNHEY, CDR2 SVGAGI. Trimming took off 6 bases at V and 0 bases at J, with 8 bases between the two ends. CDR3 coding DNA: TGTGCCAGCAGGGGCAATTTGAACACTGAAGCTTTCTTT. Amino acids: CASRGNLNTEAFF.

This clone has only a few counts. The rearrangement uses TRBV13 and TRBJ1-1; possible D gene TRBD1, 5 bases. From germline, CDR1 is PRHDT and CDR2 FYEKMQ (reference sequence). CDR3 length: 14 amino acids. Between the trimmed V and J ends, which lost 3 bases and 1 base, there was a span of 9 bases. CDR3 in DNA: TGTGCCAGCAGCTTCACAGGTTCGAACACTGAAGCTTTCTTT. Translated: CASSFTGSNTEAFF.

The CDR3 loop is CASSSPPDRDYGYTF. The DNA of the CDR3 is TGTGCCAGCAGTTCCCCACCGGACAGGGACTATGGCTACACCTTC. The V gene is TRBV6-1, the J gene TRBJ1-2; 8 nucleotides agree with TRBD1. CDR3 size: 15 residues. The V and J ends lost 5 bases and 3 bases, in that order; junction bases with no gene match: 8. The germline CDR1 and CDR2 sequences are MNHNS and SASEGT.

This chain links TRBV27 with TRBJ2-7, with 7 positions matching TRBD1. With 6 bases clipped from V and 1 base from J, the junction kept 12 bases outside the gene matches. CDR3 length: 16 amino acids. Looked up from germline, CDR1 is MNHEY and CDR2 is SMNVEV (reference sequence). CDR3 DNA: TGTGCCAGCAGCCCTTATTCGGGGACAGTTTCCTACGAGCAGTACTTC. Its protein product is CASSPYSGTVSYEQYF.

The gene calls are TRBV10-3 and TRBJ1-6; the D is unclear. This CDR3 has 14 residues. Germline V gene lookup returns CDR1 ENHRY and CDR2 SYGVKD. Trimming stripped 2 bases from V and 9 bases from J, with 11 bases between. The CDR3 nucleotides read TGTGCCATCAGTGAGCCAGTAGGGAGTTCACCCCTCCACTTT. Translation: CAISEPVGSSPLHF.

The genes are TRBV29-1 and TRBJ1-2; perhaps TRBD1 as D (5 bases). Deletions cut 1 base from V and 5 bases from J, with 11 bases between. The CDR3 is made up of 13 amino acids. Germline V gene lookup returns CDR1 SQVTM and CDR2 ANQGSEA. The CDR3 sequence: CSVEGWTPYGYTF. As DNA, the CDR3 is TGCAGCGTTGAAGGGTGGACACCTTATGGCTACACCTTC. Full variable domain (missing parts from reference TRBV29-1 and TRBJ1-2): SAVISQKPSRDICQRGTSLTIQCQVDSQVTMMFWYRQQPGQSLTLIATANQGSEATYESGFVIDKFPISRPNLTFSTLTVSNMSPEDSSIYLCSVEGWTPYGYTFGSGTRLTVV.

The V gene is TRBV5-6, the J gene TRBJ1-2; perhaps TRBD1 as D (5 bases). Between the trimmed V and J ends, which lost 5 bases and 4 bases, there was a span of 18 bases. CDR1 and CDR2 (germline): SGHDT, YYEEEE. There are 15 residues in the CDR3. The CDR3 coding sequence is TGTGCCAGCAGTCGGGCCCCGGGGGGGACCTATGGCTACACCTTC. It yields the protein CASSRAPGGTYGYTF. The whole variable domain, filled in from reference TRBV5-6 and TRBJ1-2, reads DAGVTQSPTHLIKTRGQQVTLRCSPKSGHDTVSWYQQALGQGPQFIFQYYEEEERQRGNFPDRFSGHQFPNYSSELNVNALLLGDSALYLCASSRAPGGTYGYTFGSGTRLTVV.

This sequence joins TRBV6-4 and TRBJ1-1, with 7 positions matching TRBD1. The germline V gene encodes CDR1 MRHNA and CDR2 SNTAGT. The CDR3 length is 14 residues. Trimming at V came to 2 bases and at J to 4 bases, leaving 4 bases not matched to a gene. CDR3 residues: CASSDGGGGTEAFF. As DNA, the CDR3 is TGTGCCAGCAGTGACGGAGGGGGCGGCACTGAAGCTTTCTTT.

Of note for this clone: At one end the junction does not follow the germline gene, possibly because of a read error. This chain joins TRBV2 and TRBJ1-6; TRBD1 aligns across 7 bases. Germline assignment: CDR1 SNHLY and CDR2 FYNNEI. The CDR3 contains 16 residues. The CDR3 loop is CASREEQGHYNSPLHF. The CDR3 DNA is TGTGCCAGCAGGGAAGAACAGGGGCACTATAATTCACCCCTCCACTTT.

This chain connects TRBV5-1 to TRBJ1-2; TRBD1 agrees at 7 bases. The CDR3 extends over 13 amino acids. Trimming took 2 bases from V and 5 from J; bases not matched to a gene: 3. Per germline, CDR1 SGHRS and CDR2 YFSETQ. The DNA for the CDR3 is TGCGCCAGCAGCTTCGGACAGGCGTATGGCTACACCTTC. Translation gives CASSFGQAYGYTF.

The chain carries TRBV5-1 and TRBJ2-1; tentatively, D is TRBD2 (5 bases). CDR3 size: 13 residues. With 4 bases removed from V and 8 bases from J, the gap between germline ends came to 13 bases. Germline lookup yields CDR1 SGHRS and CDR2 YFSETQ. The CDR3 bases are TGCGCCAGCAGCCAACTCACCGGGGATGAGCAGTTCTTC. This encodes CASSQLTGDEQFF.

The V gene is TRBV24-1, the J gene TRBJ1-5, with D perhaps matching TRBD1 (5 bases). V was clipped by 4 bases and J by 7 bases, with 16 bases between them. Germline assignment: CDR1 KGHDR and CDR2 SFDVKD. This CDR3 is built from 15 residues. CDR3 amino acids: CATSEARGDGQPQHF. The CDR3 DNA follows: TGTGCCACCAGTGAAGCTCGGGGGGATGGCCAGCCCCAGCATTTT.

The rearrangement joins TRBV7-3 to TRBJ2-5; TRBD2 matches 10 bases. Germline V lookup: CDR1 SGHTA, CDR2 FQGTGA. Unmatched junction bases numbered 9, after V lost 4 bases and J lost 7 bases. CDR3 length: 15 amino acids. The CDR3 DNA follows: TGTGCCAGCAGCTCCCCTGGGGCTAGCGGGGGGACCCAGTACTTC. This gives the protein CASSSPGASGGTQYF.

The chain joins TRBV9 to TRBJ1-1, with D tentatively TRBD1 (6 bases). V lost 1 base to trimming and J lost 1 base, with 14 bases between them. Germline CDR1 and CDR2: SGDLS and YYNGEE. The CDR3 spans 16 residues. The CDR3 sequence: CASSVLIQGGNTEAFF. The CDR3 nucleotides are TGTGCCAGCAGCGTACTCATACAGGGTGGGAACACTGAAGCTTTCTTT.

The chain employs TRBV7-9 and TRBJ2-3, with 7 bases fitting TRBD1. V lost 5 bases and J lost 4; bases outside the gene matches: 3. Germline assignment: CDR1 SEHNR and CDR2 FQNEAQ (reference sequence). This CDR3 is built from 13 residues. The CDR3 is CASSPQGADTQYF. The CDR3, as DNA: TGTGCCAGCAGCCCCCAGGGGGCAGATACGCAGTATTTT. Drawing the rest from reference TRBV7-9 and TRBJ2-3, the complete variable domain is DTGVSQNPRHKITKRGQNVTFRCDPISEHNRLYWYRQTLGQGPEFLTYFQNEAQLEKSRLLSDRFSAERPKGSFSTLEIQRTEQGDSAMYLCASSPQGADTQYFGPGTRLTVL.

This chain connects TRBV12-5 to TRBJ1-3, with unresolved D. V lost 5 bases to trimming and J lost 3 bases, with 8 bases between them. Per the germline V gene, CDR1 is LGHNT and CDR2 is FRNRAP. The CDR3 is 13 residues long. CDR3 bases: TGTGCTAGTGGTCCCCGGGATGGAAACACCATATATTTT. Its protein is CASGPRDGNTIYF.

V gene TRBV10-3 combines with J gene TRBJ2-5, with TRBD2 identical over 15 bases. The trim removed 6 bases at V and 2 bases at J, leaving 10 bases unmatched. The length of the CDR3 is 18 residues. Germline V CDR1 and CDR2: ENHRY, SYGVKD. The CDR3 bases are TGTGCCATCAGAGACCCTACCGGGACTAGCGGGGGGCAAGAGACCCAGTACTTC. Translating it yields CAIRDPTGTSGGQETQYF.

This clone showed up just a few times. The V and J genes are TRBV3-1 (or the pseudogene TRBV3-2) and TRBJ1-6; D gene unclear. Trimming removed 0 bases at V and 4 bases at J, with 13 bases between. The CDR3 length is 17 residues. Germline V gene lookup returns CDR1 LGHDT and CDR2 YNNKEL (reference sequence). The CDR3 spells CASSQESRGYYNSPLHF. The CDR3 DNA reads TGTGCCAGCAGCCAAGAATCGCGGGGTTATTATAATTCACCCCTCCACTTT.

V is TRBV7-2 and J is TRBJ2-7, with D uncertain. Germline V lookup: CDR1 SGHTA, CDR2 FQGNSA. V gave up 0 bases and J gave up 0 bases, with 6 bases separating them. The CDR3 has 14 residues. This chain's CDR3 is CASSLAFGSYEQYF. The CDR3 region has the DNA TGTGCCAGCAGCTTAGCCTTCGGCTCCTACGAGCAGTACTTC.

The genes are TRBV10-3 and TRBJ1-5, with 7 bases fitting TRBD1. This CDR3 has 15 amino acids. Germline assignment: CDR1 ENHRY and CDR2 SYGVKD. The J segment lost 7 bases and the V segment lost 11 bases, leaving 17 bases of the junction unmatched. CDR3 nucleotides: TGTGCCTCGGGGCCCGGACAGGATCCTAACCAGCCCCAGCATTTT. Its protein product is CASGPGQDPNQPQHF.

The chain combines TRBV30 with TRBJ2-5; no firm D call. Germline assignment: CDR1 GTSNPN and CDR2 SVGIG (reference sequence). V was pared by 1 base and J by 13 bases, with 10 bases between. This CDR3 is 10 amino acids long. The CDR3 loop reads CAWSGPVVYF. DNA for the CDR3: TGTGCCTGGAGTGGCCCCGTAGTGTACTTC.